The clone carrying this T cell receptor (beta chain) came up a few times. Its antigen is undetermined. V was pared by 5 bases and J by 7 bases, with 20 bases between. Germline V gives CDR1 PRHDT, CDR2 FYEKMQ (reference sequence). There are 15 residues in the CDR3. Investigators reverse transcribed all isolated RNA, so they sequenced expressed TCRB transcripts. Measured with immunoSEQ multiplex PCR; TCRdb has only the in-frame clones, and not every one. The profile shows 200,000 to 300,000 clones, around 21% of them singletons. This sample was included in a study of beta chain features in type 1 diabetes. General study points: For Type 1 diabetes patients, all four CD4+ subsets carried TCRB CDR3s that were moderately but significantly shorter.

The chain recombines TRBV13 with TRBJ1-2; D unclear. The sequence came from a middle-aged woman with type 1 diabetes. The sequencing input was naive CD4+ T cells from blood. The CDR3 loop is CASSPKASTLRGYTF. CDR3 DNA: TGTGCCAGCAGCCCGAAGGCCTCTACACTACGTGGCTACACCTTC.